This T cell receptor beta chain was obtained from a study of PD-L1 blockade in urothelial cancer. The wider study: Starting at some point between 2014 and 2015, patients were given atezolizumab (1,200 mg intravenously every 3 weeks). Counts from blood samples showed a median of 141,255 T cells.

The data were produced by immunoSEQ multiplex PCR, yet TCRdb's version contains in-frame clones alone and is incomplete. The repertoire holds 68,000 or so clones, with approximately 80% as singletons. The time point here: pretreatment peripheral blood. Urothelial carcinoma affected the patients, and it was locally advanced or metastatic. Sample contribution per patient ranged from 1 to 8, covering pretreatment and on-treatment. The sequencing used PBMCs, collected around atezolizumab (anti-PD-L1) treatment. The TCR was taken from a man between 65 and 80 years old with urothelial cancer.

DNA for the CDR3: TGTGCCAGCAGCCGGGAAAGCTCCTACAATGAGCAGTTCTTC. Its translation: CASSRESSYNEQFF. The gene calls are TRBV11-3 and TRBJ2-1; maybe TRBD2 (5 bases). The CDR3 is 14 amino acids. Trimming left V 5 bases short and J 0 bases short, with 8 bases between. Germline V gene sequence: CDR1 SGHNT, CDR2 YENEEA.